This record covers a single T cell receptor (beta chain). Its antigen is not yet known. Base qualities are missing; no much larger clone stands one base away. The library was obtained by 5' RACE. TCRdb shows the sequencer as Illumina HiSeq 2000. Template switching added a universal primer binding site, and the final cDNA carried a unique molecular identifier that allowed TCR cDNA molecules to be counted accurately. First-strand cDNA for TCR alpha and beta chains was synthesized from specific primers in the conserved constant-segment region. To control for contamination, every cDNA library was double barcoded, receiving both a SMART-Mk sample barcode and Illumina barcodes. TruSeq adapter sequences, together with Illumina sample barcodes, were added in two successive PCR steps. TCR alpha and beta cDNA libraries were sequenced on the Illumina HiSeq platform with custom primers. The paper's processing steps were these. Unique molecular identifiers were extracted from raw reads with MiGEC, and CDR3 positions were determined with MiXCR. Recombination models were inferred per individual with the repgenHMM and IGoR tools using an EM algorithm. The analysis of shared clonotypes was done with the tcR package in R, with sharing normalized by the product of cloneset sizes. To study raw recombination free of thymic and clonal selection effects, out-of-frame nonproductive sequences were analyzed. The public sequencing data were trimmed at Q25 with fastp and processed into clonotypes with MiXCR by TCRdb, which kept only in-frame beta chains. Records with the same CDR3 protein are collapsed into one entry carrying the most frequent genes and DNA. TCRdb, not the original authors, processed these V and J calls. The sample table contains 1.5 million to 2 million distinct CDR3 sequences; only one count was recorded for roughly 35% of them. Around 0.25% of the sample belongs to the ten largest clones.

The sample is drawn from a study of identical twins listed by TCRdb under 2016. Broadly, across the study: TCR alpha and beta repertoires from monozygotic twins, unrelated adults of various ages and cord blood were deep-sequenced to test whether fetal clonotypes persist. To rule out contamination, replicate twin experiments were performed at different times with different library preparation protocols.

The trim is 3 bases for V and 1 base for J, with a gap of 13 bases between the germline ends. CDR3 length: 16 amino acids, cysteine to phenylalanine. This entry keeps only the CDR3 DNA: 48 bases, framed from base 1. CDR1 and CDR2 are read off the germline V gene (reference sequence) as SEHNR and FQNEAQ. The research as a whole found: Zero-insertion analyses could be partly confounded by invariant T cells such as MAIT and iNKT, although diverse VJ usage argued against such confounding for most clonotypes. Out-of-frame TCR alpha sharing in monozygotic twins was systematically underestimated by recombination models, whereas sharing between unrelated individuals was in agreement with the recombination models. Because the same donors could not be followed over many years, the conclusions depended on cross-sectional statistical analysis. In beta out-of-frame sequences, excess twin sharing was weaker, because having fewer shared sequences lowered the signal-to-noise ratio. Compared with coincidental sharing between unrelated individuals, out-of-frame TCR alpha sequences shared between twins showed an excess of sequences with low generation probability. Fewer insertions were carried by abundant cord blood beta clonotypes; a weaker similar trend was observed in young adult naive repertoires, while no such trend was observed in memory repertoires.

All donors were healthy Caucasians. The sequenced sample consisted of cord blood. The rearrangement joined TRBV7-9 to TRBJ2-1; TRBD2 is perhaps the D gene, given 6 matching bases. The TCR originated in a newborn girl in good health. Here is the DNA: TGTGCCAGCAGCTTTATGGCGGGGAGGTCCTACAATGAGCAGTTCTTC. This encodes CASSFMAGRSYNEQFF.